This T cell receptor (beta chain) was sequenced during a study of shared clonotypes between healthy human individuals (TCRdb year 2020). About the study as a whole: The cohort comprised a couple of women and a few men aged 18 to 49 years. Per donor, three plates each were used for CD4 naive and CD4 memory, two for CD8 naive, and one for CD8 memory. To estimate repertoire size and how much clonotype sharing occurs between individuals, the study deeply sequenced the blood TCR repertoires of roughly 5 healthy adults. To increase sequencing depth and limit assay-specific biases, TCR repertoire library preparation and sequencing were carried out by different laboratories using diverse techniques. Each donor's leukapheresis produced roughly between roughly 0.94 and 9.5 billion PBMCs.

TCR CDR3 regions were amplified from genomic DNA by multiplex PCR using the deep immunoSEQ assay. Genomic DNA extracted from each cell subset was distributed evenly over all wells of several immunoSEQ 96-well plates, and each plate served as one replicate. For sorted subsets, each replicate PCR was loaded with roughly 0.2 ug genomic DNA, equivalent to about 33,000 T cell genomes. The purified libraries were quantified using a Qubit 3.0 fluorometer, sized with a Bioanalyzer 2100, and then quantified again using the KAPA Library Quantification kit. Every immunoSEQ 96-well plate was sequenced on a dedicated single-read 150-cycle Illumina NextSeq 550 flow cell. The published analysis was carried out like this. Because only junctional sequences without quality scores were contained in the immunoSEQ output, filtering matching that applied to full-length reads could not be performed. To assign V/J genes and CDR3, sequences were annotated using PyIR, a Python wrapper for IgBLAST v1.9, with IMGT germline references. Any read was removed if the V/J assignment was weak (E-value above 1e-6), the CDR3 was missing, or the read contained stop codons, out-of-frame junctions, or ambiguous translated residues. V3J clonotypes were defined as sequences sharing an identical inferred V gene, J gene, and CDR3 amino acid sequence. Percentage overlap between repertoires was calculated by dividing the number of shared unique clonotypes by the size of the smaller repertoire. Richness of each repertoire was evaluated using RTK rarefaction, the Chao1 estimator, and Recon v2.1 estimates of unobserved clonotypes. For all TCRbeta clonotypes obtained by the gDNA method from a few donors, generation probabilities were computed with OLGA. TCRdb re-hosts the immuneACCESS table, in-frame sequences only. Its copies lack some clones; in the studies checked, an unresolved V gene accounts for under half of them, and the cause for the rest is not known. D and trimming come from the DNA, and the V and J calls and clone size come from that table. The sample table holds about 2.4 million clones, of which 80% to 95% were seen once. The ten largest clones add up to roughly 0.36% of the sample.

Concerning this clone: Its antigen is unknown. No much larger clonotype is one base removed from it; base qualities were not supplied. Different DNA sequences within this sample yield the same CDR3.

Donors were healthy HIV-negative adults with no recently reported acute infections or vaccinations. Every donor was a Caucasian adult residing in Nashville, Tennessee, USA. CD4+ T cells were enriched through magnetic negative selection, after which naive cells were positively selected on CD45RA and the remaining negative fraction served as the memory subset. Blood was collected by leukapheresis, and PBMCs were isolated by Ficoll-Histopaque density gradient centrifugation and then cryopreserved in liquid nitrogen vapor phase. Purity and quantity of every magnetically sorted T cell population were checked by analytical flow cytometry. Each sorted fraction had its genomic DNA isolated and then quantified by UV absorbance on a Nanodrop 2000c. V is cut by 5 bases and J by 1 base, and the space between the germline ends is 12 bases. The CDR3 covers 14 residues, taking in both the cysteine and the phenylalanine. Here the CDR3 DNA is all that survives: 42 bases in frame from base 1. The germline V gene gives CDR1 as SGHRS and CDR2 as YFSETQ.

The full study reports these points: When a few donors were compared, the shared fraction of clonotypes was about 5% for naive CD4, around 4% for naive CD8, about 2.4% for memory CD4, and 0.3% to 0.5% for memory CD8. Estimated clonotype richness was generally larger for naive than for memory subsets. Even with the large sequencing depth, rarefaction of the sorted-subset datasets indicated that sequencing was incomplete. The genetic and exposure-history diversity represented was limited by the small number of donors. Based on pairwise subsampling, the degree of clonotype sharing among donors was expected to be affected by sequencing depth. Only blood was sampled, and tissue TCR repertoires likely differ from those in blood. Compared with non-shared clonotypes, the clonotypes found in all four sorted-subset donors had higher generation probabilities.

Sequenced sample: naive CD4+ T cells from PBMCs. This specimen's cell subset or site label, interpreted: CD45RA+ positively selected. The chain uses TRBV5-1 and TRBJ1-1; the D gene is perhaps TRBD1, on 5 matching bases. This TCR was recovered from a man aged 18 to 35 in good health. Some clones in this sample may be carry-over from other donors' samples. The sequenced DNA is TGCGCCAGCAGTTTCGGGACGGCGAACACTGAAGCTTTCTTT. Translated, it gives CASSFGTANTEAFF. With the rest looked up from the reference TRBV5-1 and TRBJ1-1 genes rather than sequenced, the full variable domain is KAGVTQTPRYLIKTRGQQVTLSCSPISGHRSVSWYQQTPGQGLQFLFEYFSETQRNKGNFPGRFSGRQFSNSRSEMNVSTLELGDSALYLCASSFGTANTEAFFGQGTRLTVV.